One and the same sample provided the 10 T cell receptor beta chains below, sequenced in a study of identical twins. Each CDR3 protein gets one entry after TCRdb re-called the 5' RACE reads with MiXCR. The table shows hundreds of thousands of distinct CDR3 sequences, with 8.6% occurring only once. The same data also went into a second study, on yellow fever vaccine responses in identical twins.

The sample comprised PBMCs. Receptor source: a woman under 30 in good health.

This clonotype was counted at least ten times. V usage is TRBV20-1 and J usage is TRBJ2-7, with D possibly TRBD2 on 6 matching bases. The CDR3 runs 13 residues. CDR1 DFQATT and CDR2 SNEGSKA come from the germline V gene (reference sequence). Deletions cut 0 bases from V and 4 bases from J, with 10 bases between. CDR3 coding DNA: TGCAGTGCTAGAGAAGGAGGGAGGTACGAGCAGTACTTC. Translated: CSAREGGRYEQYF.

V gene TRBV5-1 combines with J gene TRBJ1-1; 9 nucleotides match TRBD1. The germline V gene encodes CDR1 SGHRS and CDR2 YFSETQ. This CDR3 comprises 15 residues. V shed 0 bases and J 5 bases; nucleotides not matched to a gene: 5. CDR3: CASSLAETGGTEAFF. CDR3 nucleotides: TGCGCCAGCAGCTTGGCCGAGACAGGGGGGACTGAAGCTTTCTTT. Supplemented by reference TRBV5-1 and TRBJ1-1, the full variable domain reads KAGVTQTPRYLIKTRGQQVTLSCSPISGHRSVSWYQQTPGQGLQFLFEYFSETQRNKGNFPGRFSGRQFSNSRSEMNVSTLELGDSALYLCASSLAETGGTEAFFGQGTRLTVV.

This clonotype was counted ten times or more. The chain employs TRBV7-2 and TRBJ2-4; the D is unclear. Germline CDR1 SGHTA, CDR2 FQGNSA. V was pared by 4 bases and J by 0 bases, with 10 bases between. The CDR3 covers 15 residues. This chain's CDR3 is CASSSTSGAKNIQYF. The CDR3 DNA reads TGTGCCAGCAGCTCCACCTCAGGAGCCAAAAACATTCAGTACTTC.

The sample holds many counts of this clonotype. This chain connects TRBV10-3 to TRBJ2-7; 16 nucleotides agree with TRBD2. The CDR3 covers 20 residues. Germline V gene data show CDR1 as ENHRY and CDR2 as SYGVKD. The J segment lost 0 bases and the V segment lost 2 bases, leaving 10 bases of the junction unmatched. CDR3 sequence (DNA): TGTGCCATCAGTGAGAAAGCCGGGACTAGCGGGAGGGAGAGCTCCTACGAGCAGTACTTC. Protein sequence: CAISEKAGTSGRESSYEQYF.

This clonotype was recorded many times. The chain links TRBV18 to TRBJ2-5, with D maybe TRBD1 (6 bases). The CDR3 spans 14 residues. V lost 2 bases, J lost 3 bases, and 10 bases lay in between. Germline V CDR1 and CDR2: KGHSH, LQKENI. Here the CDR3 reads CASSPVTGKETQYF. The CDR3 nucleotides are TGTGCCAGCTCACCAGTAACAGGGAAAGAGACCCAGTACTTC.

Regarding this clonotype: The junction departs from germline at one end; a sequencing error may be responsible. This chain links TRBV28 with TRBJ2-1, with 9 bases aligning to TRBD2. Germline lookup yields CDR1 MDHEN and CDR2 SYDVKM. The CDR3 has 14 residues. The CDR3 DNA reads TGTGCCAGCAGTTTCCTGACTAGCGGCAATGAGCGGTTCTTC. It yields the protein CASSFLTSGNERFF.

CDR3 bases: TGTGCCAGCAGCTTAGGACGTCGGCTTAACACCGGGGAGCTGTTTTTT. It is translated as CASSLGRRLNTGELFF. The rearrangement joins TRBV7-2 to TRBJ2-2; no definite D call. The CDR3 consists of 16 residues. In germline, CDR1 is SGHTA, CDR2 FQGNSA. The V end was cut by 1 base, the J end by 2 bases, with 11 bases between.

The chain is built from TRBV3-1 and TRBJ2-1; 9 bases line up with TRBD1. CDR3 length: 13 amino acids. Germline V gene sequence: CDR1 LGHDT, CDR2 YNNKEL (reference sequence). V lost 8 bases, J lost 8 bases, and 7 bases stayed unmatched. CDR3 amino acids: CASRDRDLYEQFF. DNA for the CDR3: TGTGCCAGCCGGGACAGGGACCTATATGAGCAGTTCTTC.

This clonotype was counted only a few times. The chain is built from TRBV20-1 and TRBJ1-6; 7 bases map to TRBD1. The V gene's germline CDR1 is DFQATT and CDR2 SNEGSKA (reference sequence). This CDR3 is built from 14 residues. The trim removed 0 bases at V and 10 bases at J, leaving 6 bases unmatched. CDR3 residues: CSARDPGGGSPLHF. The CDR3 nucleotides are TGCAGTGCTAGAGACCCAGGGGGAGGATCACCCCTCCACTTT.

The CDR3 DNA reads as TGCAGTGCTAGTTCCAGCGGGGGGGCCCTCTACGAGCAGTACTTC. It is translated as CSASSSGGALYEQYF. This chain uses TRBV20-1 with TRBJ2-7; TRBD2 matches at 10 bases. In germline, CDR1 is DFQATT, CDR2 SNEGSKA (reference sequence). The V and J ends lost 3 bases and 3 bases, in that order; junction bases with no gene match: 8. The CDR3 runs 15 residues.